Each of the 6 T cell receptor beta chains below was sequenced from the same sample in a study of CD8 T cells in Susac syndrome. A quantity of roughly 0.5 to 1 ug RNA underwent reverse transcription using random hexamers. TCRdb passed the immunoSEQ multiplex PCR reads through MiXCR, listing each CDR3 protein once. The data hold approximately 130,000 distinct CDR3 sequences, with around nine tenths observed a single time. Sequenced: CD8+ T cells from PBMCs. The receptors shown here come from a human donor with multiple sclerosis.

J is TRBJ2-3 and V is TRBV10-3; 8 nucleotides line up with TRBD2. This CDR3 comprises 15 residues. V shed 4 bases, J shed 0 bases, and the junction held 3 bases outside the gene matches. The V gene's germline CDR1 is ENHRY and CDR2 SYGVKD. The CDR3 loop reads CAISGASGSTDTQYF. For the CDR3, the DNA is TGTGCCATCAGTGGGGCTAGCGGGAGCACAGATACGCAGTATTTT.

V is TRBV7-2 and J is TRBJ2-7; 10 bases match TRBD2. Germline CDR1 reads SGHTA; CDR2 reads FQGNSA. With V trimmed by 1 base and J by 6 bases, 6 bases remained unmatched. The CDR3 runs 15 residues. Written as DNA, the CDR3 is TGTGCCAGCAGCTTAGGCCTAGCGGGAGTAGCCGAGCAGTACTTC. Protein product: CASSLGLAGVAEQYF. The whole variable domain, filled in from reference TRBV7-2 and TRBJ2-7, reads GAGVSQSPSNKVTEKGKDVELRCDPISGHTALYWYRQSLGQGLEFLIYFQGNSAPDKSGLPSDRFSAERTGGSVSTLTIQRTQQEDSAVYLCASSLGLAGVAEQYFGPGTRLTVT.

This clonotype was recorded only once. This sequence joins TRBV27 and TRBJ2-7; 10 bases line up with TRBD2. Germline V gene sequence: CDR1 MNHEY, CDR2 SMNVEV (reference sequence). Trimming cost V 3 bases and J 6 bases; bases outside gene matches: 8. The CDR3 length is 15 residues. The CDR3 sequence: CASSFQGLAGVEQYF. The CDR3, as DNA: TGTGCCAGCAGTTTTCAGGGGCTAGCGGGAGTCGAGCAGTACTTC.

This clonotype has just one count. The gene calls are TRBV29-1 and TRBJ2-7, with unresolved D. Per the germline V gene, CDR1 is SQVTM and CDR2 is ANQGSEA. CDR3 length equals 12 residues. With 4 bases removed from V and 2 bases from J, the gap between germline ends came to 9 bases. Written as DNA, the CDR3 is TGCAGCGTTGTCAGCGAGACCTACGAGCAGTACTTC. Translation: CSVVSETYEQYF.

This chain links TRBV29-1 with TRBJ2-7; TRBD1 aligns across 7 bases. The CDR3 extends over 14 amino acids. Germline V gene sequence: CDR1 SQVTM, CDR2 ANQGSEA. V was clipped by 7 bases and J by 3 bases; unmatched bases: 12. CDR3 in amino acids: CSAAGTVDGYEQYF. In DNA, the CDR3 is TGCAGCGCCGCCGGGACAGTTGACGGCTACGAGCAGTACTTC.

The chain combines TRBV27 with TRBJ2-7; D ambiguous. The CDR3 consists of 13 residues. Trimming removed 10 bases from V and 0 bases from J, with 13 bases in between. In germline, CDR1 is MNHEY, CDR2 SMNVEV (reference sequence). For the CDR3, the DNA is TGTGCCACCGCCGTTGGTTACTCCTACGAGCAGTACTTC. It encodes CATAVGYSYEQYF.